Shown below are 26 T cell receptor beta chains from a single sample sequenced in a study of blood T cell repertoires in COVID-19. Measured with immunoSEQ multiplex PCR; TCRdb has only the in-frame clones, and not every one. The sample carries 150,000 to 200,000 clones, roughly 87% recorded once. What was sequenced was PBMCs or T cells enriched from blood (not recorded which). The receptors here all came from a human donor with acute COVID-19. The donor label of this sample is uncertain.

The J gene is TRBJ1-3, the V gene TRBV3-1 (or the pseudogene TRBV3-2); a possible D gene is TRBD1 (6 bases). In germline, CDR1 is LGHDT, CDR2 YNNKEL (reference sequence). The CDR3 loop spans 15 amino acids. V shed 0 bases and J shed 0 bases, with 6 bases lying between them. The CDR3 region has the DNA TGTGCCAGCAGCCAAGAACAGGGCTCTGGAAACACCATATATTTT. Its protein is CASSQEQGSGNTIYF.

The chain carries TRBV7-9 and TRBJ1-2; 7 bases map to TRBD1. CDR3 length equals 15 residues. Looked up from germline, CDR1 is SEHNR and CDR2 is FQNEAQ (reference sequence). The V gene end was trimmed by 5 bases and the J gene end by 3 bases; junction bases not matched to a gene: 9. CDR3 bases: TGTGCCAGCAGCCTAAATGTGGGACAGCACTATGGCTACACCTTC. This gives the protein CASSLNVGQHYGYTF.

The genes are TRBV7-3 and TRBJ1-1; D call uncertain. Trimming took off 4 bases at V and 1 base at J, with 7 bases between the two ends. Germline V CDR1 and CDR2: SGHTA, FQGTGA. The CDR3 loop spans 13 amino acids. The CDR3 region has the DNA TGTGCCAGCAGCTACCAGAAGAACACTGAAGCTTTCTTT. This codes for CASSYQKNTEAFF.

This clone was observed once. Mismatch with germline at one junction end may stem from a read error. The chain recombines TRBV24-1 with TRBJ2-7; the match to TRBD2 covers 8 bases. There are 16 residues in the CDR3. Germline loops: CDR1 KGHDR, CDR2 SFDVKD. The CDR3 loop is CAASDSSGGSSYEQYF. CDR3 nucleotide sequence: TGTGCCGCCAGTGATTCCAGCGGGGGCTCCTCCTACGAGCAGTACTTC.

The chain employs TRBV5-1 and TRBJ1-2, with 10 positions matching TRBD1. The CDR3 spans 16 residues. Per the germline V gene, CDR1 is SGHRS and CDR2 is YFSETQ. V was pared by 4 bases and J by 7 bases, with 13 bases of the junction left unmatched. In DNA form, the CDR3 reads TGCGCCAGCAGCCTCGACAGGGGGCGATCGCTCTCTGGCTACACCTTC. Its protein is CASSLDRGRSLSGYTF.

Turning to this clone: A read error may account for a junction end that differs from germline. The chain joins TRBV6-1 to TRBJ1-2, with a tentative D call TRBD1 (6 bases). Germline CDR1 MNHNS, CDR2 SASEGT. This CDR3 comprises 16 residues. The CDR3 reads CASREVAGVANYGYTF. CDR3 DNA sequence: TGTGCCAGCAGAGAAGTGGCAGGGGTCGCTAACTATGGCTACACCTTC.

The chain uses TRBV12-2 and TRBJ1-5. TRBV12-2 is labeled a pseudogene. This CDR3 is 14 amino acids long. The CDR3 here is CASRFPPGEEPQHF. Here the CDR3 DNA reads TGTGCAAGTCGCTTTCCTCCGGGTGAAGAGCCCCAGCATTTT.

The rearrangement links TRBV2 to TRBJ2-5; a possible D gene is TRBD1 (5 bases). Trimming left V 6 bases short and J 1 base short, with 9 bases between. The germline V gene encodes CDR1 SNHLY and CDR2 FYNNEI. The CDR3 runs to 13 residues. CDR3 in DNA: TGTGCCAGCAGGACAGACCTCCAAGAGACCCAGTACTTC. Its protein product is CASRTDLQETQYF.

The chain employs TRBV10-1 and TRBJ2-7; 8 nucleotides match TRBD1. Per germline, CDR1 WNHNN and CDR2 SYGVQD (reference sequence). This CDR3 is 14 amino acids long. J lost 2 bases, V lost 8 bases, and 8 bases had no gene match. The CDR3 region has the DNA TGCGCCAGCTCCCCGGGACAGGCTGCCTACGAGCAGTACTTC. Residues: CASSPGQAAYEQYF.

The J gene is TRBJ2-7, the V gene TRBV28, with 8 bases matching TRBD1. Looked up from germline, CDR1 is MDHEN and CDR2 is SYDVKM. CDR3 length: 15 residues. Unmatched junction bases numbered 9, after V lost 5 bases and J lost 3 bases. This CDR3 is CASSPMTGDDYEQYF. The CDR3 region has the DNA TGTGCCAGCAGTCCGATGACAGGGGACGACTACGAGCAGTACTTC.

This clone occurred once. The chain carries TRBV5-1 and TRBJ2-3, with 11 bases lining up with TRBD2. Germline V gene sequence: CDR1 SGHRS, CDR2 YFSETQ. Unmatched junction bases numbered 8, after V lost 4 bases and J lost 4 bases. This CDR3 is 16 amino acids long. CDR3 residues: CASSPSSGGPSDTQYF. CDR3 sequence (DNA): TGCGCCAGCAGCCCCTCTAGCGGGGGGCCATCAGATACGCAGTATTTT.

The chain employs TRBV27 and TRBJ1-2; 11 bases match TRBD1. CDR1 is MNHEY and CDR2 is SMNVEV in the germline V gene (reference sequence). The CDR3 length is 15 residues. With 5 bases clipped from V and 4 bases from J, the junction kept 6 bases outside the gene matches. CDR3 bases: TGTGCCAGCAGTGGCGCCGGGACAGGGGGCTATGGCTACACCTTC. Translation: CASSGAGTGGYGYTF.

The J gene is TRBJ1-2, the V gene TRBV20-1; TRBD1 aligns across 11 bases. J gave up 1 base and V 3 bases, and 4 bases lay outside the gene matches. This CDR3 comprises 15 residues. Germline-derived CDR1 and CDR2 are DFQATT and SNEGSKA (reference sequence). As DNA, the CDR3 is TGCAGTGCTAGTGGGACAGGGGGAGGTAACTATGGCTACACCTTC. This codes for CSASGTGGGNYGYTF.

V and J are TRBV30 and TRBJ1-2, with TRBD1 identical over 8 bases. The length of the CDR3 is 13 residues. Losses at the gene ends were 3 bases for V and 3 bases for J; bases not matched to a gene: 3. In germline, CDR1 is GTSNPN, CDR2 SVGIG (reference sequence). In nucleotides, the CDR3 is TGTGCCTGGAGAACAGGGGGTCACTATGGCTACACCTTC. As protein: CAWRTGGHYGYTF.

The chain employs TRBV11-1 and TRBJ2-2; D gene uncertain. Germline V lookup: CDR1 SGHAT, CDR2 FQDESV (reference sequence). CDR3 length: 13 amino acids. With 1 base removed from V and 6 bases from J, the gap between germline ends came to 6 bases. CDR3 sequence reads: CASSLVVAGELFF. DNA for the CDR3: TGTGCCAGCAGCTTAGTGGTAGCCGGGGAGCTGTTTTTT.

The chain combines TRBV12-5 with TRBJ1-1; D is unresolved. Per germline, CDR1 LGHNT and CDR2 FRNRAP. V was pared by 6 bases and J by 4 bases, with 9 bases between. The CDR3 contains 12 residues. Here the CDR3 reads CASGAGPTEAFF. The CDR3 DNA is TGTGCTAGTGGAGCGGGCCCCACTGAAGCTTTCTTT.

V and J are TRBV29-1 and TRBJ2-6; maybe TRBD2 (7 bases). The CDR3 is made up of 16 amino acids. With 2 bases removed from V and 3 bases from J, the gap between germline ends came to 14 bases. CDR1 and CDR2 (germline): SQVTM, ANQGSEA. CDR3 region: CSVELGGGSGANVLTF. The DNA for the CDR3 is TGCAGCGTTGAATTGGGCGGGGGCAGTGGGGCCAACGTCCTGACTTTC. The full variable domain, in which reference TRBV29-1 and TRBJ2-6 provide the parts outside the CDR3, is SAVISQKPSRDICQRGTSLTIQCQVDSQVTMMFWYRQQPGQSLTLIATANQGSEATYESGFVIDKFPISRPNLTFSTLTVSNMSPEDSSIYLCSVELGGGSGANVLTFGAGSRLTVL.

The rearrangement uses TRBV6-2 or TRBV6-3 and TRBJ2-7, with a possible D match to TRBD1 (6 bases). V gave up 5 bases and J gave up 2 bases, with 13 bases separating them. Germline V lookup: CDR1 MNHEY, CDR2 SVGEGT. This CDR3 spans 14 amino acids. CDR3 sequence reads: CASSLGQNAYEQYF. CDR3 coding DNA: TGTGCCAGCAGTCTCGGACAGAACGCCTACGAGCAGTACTTC.

The genes are TRBV6-5 and TRBJ1-2, with a tentative D call TRBD1 (5 bases). V lost 2 bases to trimming and J lost 4 bases, with 14 bases between them. The CDR3 length is 15 residues. Per germline, CDR1 MNHEY and CDR2 SVGAGI. CDR3 protein: CASSYGGVDGYGYTF. CDR3 DNA: TGTGCCAGCAGTTACGGGGGGGTAGACGGCTATGGCTACACCTTC.

On this clone itself: Within the sample, other DNA sequences also encode this same CDR3. This rearrangement joins TRBV9 to TRBJ1-4; 7 bases agree with TRBD1. Germline V gives CDR1 SGDLS, CDR2 YYNGEE. V lost 0 bases, J lost 8 bases, and 7 bases stayed unmatched. CDR3 length: 15 residues. CDR3 in amino acids: CASSVEGGGGEKLFF. CDR3 coding DNA: TGTGCCAGCAGCGTAGAAGGAGGGGGCGGCGAAAAACTGTTTTTT.

J is TRBJ1-4 and V is TRBV24-1; no reliable D call. V was trimmed by 0 bases and J by 6 bases, leaving 10 bases between them. Germline CDR1 reads KGHDR; CDR2 reads SFDVKD. The CDR3 contains 15 residues. As DNA, the CDR3 is TGTGCCACCAGTGATTTGGGGAGTGGGGATGAAAAACTGTTTTTT. It yields the protein CATSDLGSGDEKLFF.

This chain uses TRBV11-1 with TRBJ2-5; 7 positions agree with TRBD1. This CDR3 comprises 15 residues. The germline V gene has CDR1 SGHAT and CDR2 FQDESV (reference sequence). With 2 bases clipped from V and 5 bases from J, the junction kept 8 bases outside the gene matches. The CDR3: CASSLTVDRVETQYF. The CDR3 DNA sequence: TGTGCCAGCAGCTTAACGGTAGACAGGGTCGAGACCCAGTACTTC.

The table lists this clone with a count of one. This chain joins TRBV7-9 and TRBJ1-6, with D possibly matching TRBD1 (5 bases). The V end was cut by 7 bases, the J end by 0 bases, with 7 bases between. CDR1 and CDR2 from the germline V gene are SEHNR and FQNEAQ (reference sequence). The CDR3 runs 14 residues. The CDR3 coding sequence is TGTGCCAGCACACAGGACTCCTATAATTCACCCCTCCACTTT. Translated: CASTQDSYNSPLHF.

This clone was recorded at least ten times. The gene calls are TRBV11-1 and TRBJ2-2; D possibly corresponds to TRBD1 (6 bases). Germline values: CDR1 SGHAT, CDR2 FQDESV (reference sequence). This CDR3 region has 14 residues. Trimming left V 5 bases short and J 7 bases short, with 14 bases between. The DNA of the CDR3 is TGTGCCAGCAGCCCTAGGGGGTTCGGCGGGGAGCTGTTTTTT. This translates into CASSPRGFGGELFF.

J is TRBJ1-2 and V is TRBV2; D gene uncertain. Between the trimmed V and J ends, which lost 6 bases and 4 bases, there was a span of 12 bases. This CDR3 spans 13 amino acids. In germline, CDR1 is SNHLY, CDR2 FYNNEI. The CDR3 spells CASRDGVGYGYTF. CDR3 coding DNA: TGTGCCAGCAGGGACGGGGTTGGCTATGGCTACACCTTC.

V and J are TRBV21-1 and TRBJ2-5; the table's D call, TRBD1, was not checked against the DNA. TRBV21-1 is a pseudogene locus. The CDR3 covers 15 residues. As DNA, the CDR3 is TGTGCCAGCAGCAAAACCCAGGGGAAGATGCAGACCCAGTACTTC. Protein: CASSKTQGKMQTQYF.